This note documents a single TCR beta chain sequence. Libraries were prepared by immunoSEQ multiplex PCR; TCRdb keeps only in-frame clonotypes and omits some of them. The table includes roughly 200,000 clones, roughly 85% detected once. The source of the sample is a study of blood T cell repertoires in COVID-19. The overall study: The United States, Italy and Spain supplied acute and convalescent COVID-19 samples. The cDNA or gDNA used as material had been derived from T cells, B-cell-depleted T cells, or PBMCs.

The CDR3 covers 14 residues. CDR1 and CDR2 (germline): SGHTA, FQGNSA. Trimming removed 5 bases from V and 0 bases from J, with 10 bases in between. Allocation to cohorts depended on clinical history reported by the participants. For recovered donors of Cohort 3, there were two negative PCRs, clearance, or symptom resolution. The sequence derives from a man between 40 and 49 years old who had recovered from COVID-19. Sequencing used PBMCs or T cells enriched from blood (not recorded which). J is TRBJ1-1 and V is TRBV7-2; TRBD1 might be the D (6 bases). CDR3 residues: CASSQQGVNTEAFF. The CDR3 DNA sequence: TGTGCCAGCAGCCAACAGGGAGTGAACACTGAAGCTTTCTTT.